One T cell receptor (beta chain) is described in this entry. Its antigen is not identified. This CDR3 region has 15 residues. Germline values: CDR1 LNHDA, CDR2 SQIVND (reference sequence). V was cut by 5 bases and J by 1 base, with 12 bases left in between. This sample is part of a study of regulatory T cells in long-lasting Graves disease. Time point in this sample: newly diagnosed GD, antithyroid drugs for less than 3 months. After RNA was extracted from PBMCs, the TCR library was made from it. Building of the TCR beta libraries involved iRepertoire HTBI primers and Arm-PCR of CDR3 regions. From the multiplex PCR reads, TCRdb called clonotypes with MiXCR, one entry per CDR3 protein. The table includes about 330,000 distinct CDR3 sequences, around 15% detected once. Study outcomes and limitations: Only peripheral blood was studied, not thyroid tissue. Among persistent patients, a larger number of public clonotypes were shared (about 2,800) than among newly diagnosed patients (more than 850). The study found TRBV28, TRBJ1-2 and TRBJ2-5 favored in persistent disease.

A further study also used this sample, focusing on T cells in Graves' hyperthyroidism and ophthalmopathy.

This sequence originates from a young woman with Graves disease. This chain connects TRBV19 to TRBJ1-5; D is perhaps TRBD1 (6 bases). Sequencing used peripheral blood mononuclear cells (PBMCs), obtained at new diagnosis, from a patient treated with antithyroid drugs. CDR3 amino acids: CASSGTIWSNQPQHF. CDR3 nucleotide sequence: TGTGCCAGTAGTGGGACAATTTGGAGCAATCAGCCCCAGCATTTT.